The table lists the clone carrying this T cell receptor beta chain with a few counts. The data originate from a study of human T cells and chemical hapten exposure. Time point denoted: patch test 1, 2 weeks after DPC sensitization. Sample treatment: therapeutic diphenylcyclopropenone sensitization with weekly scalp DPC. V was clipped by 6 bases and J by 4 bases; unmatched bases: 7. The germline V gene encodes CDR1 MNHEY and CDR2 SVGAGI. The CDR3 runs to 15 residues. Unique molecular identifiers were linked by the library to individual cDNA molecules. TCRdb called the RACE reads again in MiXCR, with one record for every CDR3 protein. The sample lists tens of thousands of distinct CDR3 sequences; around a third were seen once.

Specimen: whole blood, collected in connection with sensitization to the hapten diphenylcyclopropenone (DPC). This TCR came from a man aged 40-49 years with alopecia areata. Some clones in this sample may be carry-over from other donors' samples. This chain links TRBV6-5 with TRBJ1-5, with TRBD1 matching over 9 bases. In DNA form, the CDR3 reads TGTGCCAGCAGCCCAACAGGGGGCGAAAATCAGCCCCAGCATTTT. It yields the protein CASSPTGGENQPQHF.